The 26 T cell receptor beta chains reported below all come from one sample, sequenced in a study of cytomegalovirus exposure and HLA in healthy donors. With 60 Vbeta and 13 Jbeta primers, the PCR was carried out. TCRdb's copy holds only in-frame clones and misses some; the assay was immunoSEQ multiplex PCR. The table has about 140,000 clones, more than 70% seen once. The sample consisted of PBMCs. Receptors were obtained from a man aged 40-49 years in good health and CMV-seronegative.

This sequence joins TRBV2 and TRBJ2-7, with 9 bases identical to TRBD1. Per germline, CDR1 SNHLY and CDR2 FYNNEI. J lost 1 base, V lost 4 bases, and 2 bases had no gene match. The CDR3 sequence is 14 residues long. CDR3 DNA: TGTGCCAGCAGTGCAGACAGGGGGTCCTACGAGCAGTACTTC. Protein product: CASSADRGSYEQYF.

V is TRBV7-9 and J is TRBJ1-2, with 7 bases lining up with TRBD1. Germline CDR1 SEHNR, CDR2 FQNEAQ (reference sequence). V was clipped by 4 bases and J by 4 bases; unmatched bases: 3. This CDR3 has 13 amino acids. This CDR3 reads CASSYRDSYGYTF. DNA of the CDR3: TGTGCCAGCAGCTATCGGGACAGCTATGGCTACACCTTC.

This chain uses TRBV4-1 with TRBJ1-6; 8 bases are shared with TRBD1. From germline, CDR1 is MGHRA and CDR2 YSYEKL. The V gene end was trimmed by 1 base and the J gene end by 8 bases; junction bases not matched to a gene: 4. The CDR3 contains 15 residues. The CDR3 reads CASSQADRGDSPLHF. CDR3 DNA sequence: TGCGCCAGCAGCCAAGCCGACAGGGGTGATTCACCCCTCCACTTT.

This chain links TRBV19 with TRBJ1-5; tentatively, D is TRBD1 (6 bases). This CDR3 is built from 15 residues. Trimming took off 4 bases at V and 4 bases at J, with 14 bases between the two ends. Germline-derived CDR1 and CDR2 are LNHDA and SQIVND (reference sequence). CDR3 amino acids: CASSSGRDTNQPQHF. In DNA form, the CDR3 reads TGTGCCAGTAGTAGTGGCCGGGACACGAATCAGCCCCAGCATTTT.

This clone has just one count. This chain joins TRBV28 and TRBJ1-1; a possible D gene is TRBD1 (5 bases). V was clipped by 5 bases and J by 2 bases, with 9 bases between them. This CDR3 has 13 amino acids. Per the germline V gene, CDR1 is MDHEN and CDR2 is SYDVKM. CDR3 in amino acids: CASSPGINTEAFF. In DNA, the CDR3 is TGTGCCAGCAGTCCAGGGATAAACACTGAAGCTTTCTTT.

The genes are TRBV5-6 and TRBJ1-5; 8 nucleotides agree with TRBD1. The CDR3 runs 15 residues. Trimming at V came to 0 bases and at J to 7 bases, leaving 6 bases not matched to a gene. CDR1 SGHDT and CDR2 YYEEEE come from the germline V gene. DNA for the CDR3: TGTGCCAGCAGCTTGGGTCAGGGGGCCTGGCAGCCCCAGCATTTT. Translation gives CASSLGQGAWQPQHF.

This chain links TRBV15 with TRBJ2-2; D possibly corresponds to TRBD2 (6 bases). The V gene's germline CDR1 is LNHNV and CDR2 YYDKDF (reference sequence). V shed 5 bases and J shed 7 bases, with 14 bases lying between them. The CDR3 has 14 residues. The CDR3: CATSSGEGGGELFF. CDR3 DNA: TGTGCCACCAGCTCGGGGGAAGGAGGCGGGGAGCTGTTTTTT. The full variable domain, rest sourced from reference TRBV15 and TRBJ2-2, is DAMVIQNPRYQVTQFGKPVTLSCSQTLNHNVMYWYQQKSSQAPKLLFHYYDKDFNNEADTPDNFQSRRPNTSFCFLDIRSPGLGDTAMYLCATSSGEGGGELFFGEGSRLTVL.

This sequence joins TRBV19 and TRBJ2-4, with 10 positions matching TRBD1. V shed 4 bases, J shed 3 bases, and the junction held 18 bases outside the gene matches. CDR3 size: 20 residues. Germline assignment: CDR1 LNHDA and CDR2 SQIVND (reference sequence). DNA of the CDR3: TGTGCCAGTAGTACCCATCCCCGGGACAGGGGAGTGATGGACAAAAACATTCAGTACTTC. The encoded protein is CASSTHPRDRGVMDKNIQYF. The variable domain in full, with the rest retrieved from reference TRBV19 and TRBJ2-4, is DGGITQSPKYLFRKEGQNVTLSCEQNLNHDAMYWYRQDPGQGLRLIYYSQIVNDFQKGDIAEGYSVSREKKESFPLTVTSAQKNPTAFYLCASSTHPRDRGVMDKNIQYFGAGTRLSVL.

This clone turned up a few times. The chain carries TRBV11-2 and TRBJ2-2; 8 bases align to TRBD1. The germline gives CDR1 SGHAT, CDR2 FQNNGV. This CDR3 spans 16 amino acids. J was trimmed by 7 bases and V by 5 bases; bases with no gene match: 12. This CDR3 reads CASSAMSQGAGGELFF. The CDR3 coding sequence is TGTGCCAGCAGCGCTATGTCCCAGGGGGCGGGCGGGGAGCTGTTTTTT.

The chain couples TRBV2 to TRBJ1-2; D gene ambiguous. The CDR3 runs 11 residues. Trimming left V 3 bases short and J 8 bases short, with 7 bases between. Germline CDR1 reads SNHLY; CDR2 reads FYNNEI. The CDR3 reads CASSDRRGYTF. CDR3 bases: TGTGCCAGCAGTGACAGGCGAGGCTACACCTTC.

The sample holds a few counts of this clone. The V gene is TRBV5-6, the J gene TRBJ1-6; 8 nucleotides align to TRBD1. This CDR3 comprises 18 residues. CDR1 is SGHDT and CDR2 is YYEEEE in the germline V gene. The V segment lost 1 base and the J segment 7 bases; nucleotides outside the gene matches: 13. In DNA, the CDR3 is TGTGCCAGCAGCTTGAGGACAGGGTCATTATCACGGAATTCACCCCTCCACTTT. Translation: CASSLRTGSLSRNSPLHF. The full variable domain, with the rest looked up from reference TRBV5-6 and TRBJ1-6, is DAGVTQSPTHLIKTRGQQVTLRCSPKSGHDTVSWYQQALGQGPQFIFQYYEEEERQRGNFPDRFSGHQFPNYSSELNVNALLLGDSALYLCASSLRTGSLSRNSPLHFGNGTRLTVT.

The rearrangement joins TRBV2 to TRBJ1-4; D is possibly TRBD1 (5 bases). V lost 5 bases and J 8 bases, leaving 18 bases between the germline ends. The germline gives CDR1 SNHLY, CDR2 FYNNEI. This CDR3 has 15 amino acids. As DNA, the CDR3 is TGTGCCAGCAGTCAAATGGAAGGGGTCAGGGAAAAACTGTTTTTT. Translating it yields CASSQMEGVREKLFF.

The chain has TRBV4-1 and TRBJ1-6; D uncertain. This CDR3 spans 12 amino acids. The germline gives CDR1 MGHRA, CDR2 YSYEKL. The V end was cut by 2 bases, the J end by 10 bases, with 6 bases between. In nucleotides, the CDR3 is TGCGCCAGCAGCCAAAGGAGCTCACCCCTCCACTTT. Amino acid sequence: CASSQRSSPLHF.

This rearrangement joins TRBV7-3 to TRBJ1-4; 7 bases are shared with TRBD1. The CDR3 sequence is 15 residues long. The trim removed 1 base at V and 7 bases at J, leaving 6 bases unmatched. Germline V gives CDR1 SGHTA, CDR2 FQGTGA. CDR3 region: CASSLNMGQSEKLFF. The CDR3 nucleotides are TGTGCCAGCAGCTTAAACATGGGACAGAGTGAAAAACTGTTTTTT.

The rearrangement links TRBV30 to TRBJ2-7; D is possibly TRBD1 (6 bases). V was cut by 3 bases and J by 3 bases, with 15 bases left in between. Looked up from germline, CDR1 is GTSNPN and CDR2 is SVGIG (reference sequence). The CDR3 is 14 residues long. CDR3: CAWSGGQIRYEQYF. The CDR3, as DNA: TGTGCCTGGAGCGGCGGACAGATTCGCTACGAGCAGTACTTC.

This clone is a singleton in its sample. The CDR3 region has the DNA TGTGCCAGCCGTGGAGATGGGCAGGAAGGCTATGGCTACACCTTC. Translation: CASRGDGQEGYGYTF. V and J are TRBV6-1 and TRBJ1-2; D remains ambiguous. CDR1 is MNHNS, CDR2 SASEGT, per germline. The length of the CDR3 is 15 residues. V dropped 8 bases and J dropped 4 bases, with 20 bases sitting between them.

This sequence joins TRBV7-3 and TRBJ1-5; D is uncertain. This CDR3 has 13 amino acids. Trimming stripped 6 bases from V and 2 bases from J, with 8 bases between. Germline V gene data show CDR1 as SGHTA and CDR2 as FQGTGA. The CDR3 sequence is CASSAGRNQPQHF. CDR3 sequence (DNA): TGTGCCAGCAGTGCTGGGCGCAATCAGCCCCAGCATTTT. The full variable domain, with the rest looked up from reference TRBV7-3 and TRBJ1-5, is GAGVSQTPSNKVTEKGKYVELRCDPISGHTALYWYRQSLGQGPEFLIYFQGTGAADDSGLPNDRFFAVRPEGSVSTLKIQRTERGDSAVYLCASSAGRNQPQHFGDGTRLSIL.

The chain recombines TRBV27 with TRBJ1-1; tentative D call: TRBD1 (6 bases). Trimming removed 5 bases at V and 0 bases at J, with 10 bases between. This CDR3 has 14 amino acids. Germline V lookup: CDR1 MNHEY, CDR2 SMNVEV (reference sequence). The CDR3 is CASSEGQLNTEAFF. The CDR3 DNA sequence: TGTGCCAGCAGTGAAGGACAGTTGAACACTGAAGCTTTCTTT.

The chain combines TRBV9 with TRBJ2-2, with D unclear. Germline V lookup: CDR1 SGDLS, CDR2 YYNGEE. The CDR3 totals 16 residues. Trimming took 0 bases from V and 1 from J, leaving 10 bases between them. This CDR3 is CASSVDRRLNTGELFF. DNA of the CDR3: TGTGCCAGCAGCGTAGATCGCAGGCTGAACACCGGGGAGCTGTTTTTT. Looking up the rest from reference TRBV9 and TRBJ2-2 gives the full variable domain: DSGVTQTPKHLITATGQRVTLRCSPRSGDLSVYWYQQSLDQGLQFLIQYYNGEERAKGNILERFSAQQFPDLHSELNLSSLELGDSALYFCASSVDRRLNTGELFFGEGSRLTVL.

V usage is TRBV30 and J usage is TRBJ2-7; D not certain. CDR1 GTSNPN and CDR2 SVGIG come from the germline V gene (reference sequence). This CDR3 is built from 13 residues. Trimming took off 6 bases at V and 2 bases at J, with 14 bases between the two ends. CDR3 protein: CACISEVAYEQYF. The CDR3 nucleotides are TGTGCCTGTATCTCCGAGGTAGCCTACGAGCAGTACTTC.

This sequence joins TRBV11-2 and TRBJ2-5; D unclear. Germline lookup yields CDR1 SGHAT and CDR2 FQNNGV. The ends were cut back, 3 bases at V and 4 bases at J, with 3 bases in the middle. The CDR3 covers 11 residues. The CDR3 DNA sequence: TGTGCCAGCAGCTTCAGAGAGACCCAGTACTTC. It yields the protein CASSFRETQYF.

The CDR3 nucleotides are TGTGCCAGCAGTTTCCTCGGGACAACGTATGGCTACACCTTC. Translated: CASSFLGTTYGYTF. J is TRBJ1-2 and V is TRBV27, with TRBD1 as a possible D gene (6 bases). The CDR3 loop spans 14 amino acids. The ends were cut back, 3 bases at V and 5 bases at J, with 13 bases in the middle. CDR1 and CDR2 (germline): MNHEY, SMNVEV (reference sequence).

The rearrangement links TRBV7-3 to TRBJ2-7; the match to TRBD2 covers 7 bases. The CDR3 covers 15 residues. Germline V gene sequence: CDR1 SGHTA, CDR2 FQGTGA. V dropped 6 bases and J dropped 2; count of bases not matched to a gene: 10. CDR3 amino acids: CASSPGGGPAYEQYF. The CDR3 DNA sequence: TGTGCCAGCAGTCCTGGCGGGGGTCCCGCCTACGAGCAGTACTTC.

V usage is TRBV19 and J usage is TRBJ2-2, with 8 nucleotides matching TRBD1. With 8 bases clipped from V and 7 bases from J, the junction kept 9 bases outside the gene matches. Germline V gene sequence: CDR1 LNHDA, CDR2 SQIVND (reference sequence). This CDR3 has 14 amino acids. The CDR3 DNA reads TGTGCCAGTGGGCCCGGACAGGGTATCGGGGAGCTGTTTTTT. This codes for CASGPGQGIGELFF.

This clone was observed a single time. The rearrangement joins TRBV5-1 to TRBJ2-3, with D maybe TRBD1 (5 bases). Trimming removed 0 bases at V and 1 base at J, with 9 bases between. CDR1 is SGHRS, CDR2 YFSETQ, per germline. The CDR3 is 15 residues long. CDR3 sequence: CASSLEGRGTDTQYF. The CDR3 coding sequence is TGCGCCAGCAGCTTGGAGGGGCGAGGCACAGATACGCAGTATTTT.

This clone was seen only a few times. The CDR3 loop reads CASSQGLVVNYGYTF. CDR3 bases: TGCGCCAGCAGCCAAGGTCTAGTAGTCAACTATGGCTACACCTTC. The chain has TRBV4-1 and TRBJ1-2; no clear D. This CDR3 is built from 15 residues. Per the germline V gene, CDR1 is MGHRA and CDR2 is YSYEKL. Trimming took off 1 base at V and 2 bases at J, with 11 bases between the two ends.